The 27 T cell receptor beta chains below were found in one sample sequenced in a study of cytomegalovirus exposure and HLA in healthy donors. PCR amplification relied on 60 Vbeta primers (plus 13 Jbeta primers). Method: immunoSEQ multiplex PCR; TCRdb's copy keeps in-frame clones and lacks some. This sample yields some 130,000 clones, of which 65% to 85% are seen a single time; 1% to 1.5% belongs to the top ten. The sample was PBMCs. These receptors all come from a boy aged 5-17 years in good health and CMV-seronegative.

The chain's CDR3 is CAWSATSHEQFF. The CDR3 region has the DNA TGTGCCTGGAGTGCGACTAGTCATGAGCAGTTCTTC. The chain has TRBV30 and TRBJ2-1, with a tentative D call TRBD2 (6 bases). V lost 1 base and J 8 bases, leaving 9 bases between the germline ends. The CDR3 spans 12 residues. Germline assignment: CDR1 GTSNPN and CDR2 SVGIG (reference sequence).

The rearrangement links TRBV4-3 to TRBJ2-1; perhaps TRBD2 as D (5 bases). CDR1 LGHNA and CDR2 YSLEER come from the germline V gene. V dropped 0 bases and J dropped 13 bases, with 13 bases sitting between them. This CDR3 is 13 amino acids long. CDR3 DNA sequence: TGCGCCAGCAGCCAAGATAGGAGGAGCTTTCAGTTCTTC. Translating it yields CASSQDRRSFQFF.

The V call is TRBV6-6, the J call TRBJ2-7; a weak D match, TRBD1 (5 bases). The CDR3 is made up of 14 amino acids. Trimming stripped 2 bases from V and 1 base from J, with 9 bases between. Germline CDR1 MNHNY, CDR2 SVGAGI (reference sequence). The CDR3 here is CASSYEPGSYEQYF. For the CDR3, the DNA is TGTGCCAGCAGTTACGAACCAGGGTCCTACGAGCAGTACTTC.

CDR3 protein: CASSQEGLAAGELFF. CDR3 nucleotides: TGCGCCAGCAGCCAAGAGGGACTAGCGGCCGGGGAGCTGTTTTTT. The rearrangement joins TRBV4-3 to TRBJ2-2; 11 nucleotides align to TRBD2. There are 15 residues in the CDR3. The germline gives CDR1 LGHNA, CDR2 YSLEER. With 0 bases clipped from V and 6 bases from J, the junction kept 0 bases outside the gene matches.

This rearrangement joins TRBV4-1 to TRBJ2-3; 7 bases align to TRBD2. Germline CDR1 reads MGHRA; CDR2 reads YSYEKL. V was pared by 0 bases and J by 0 bases, with 3 bases of the junction left unmatched. The CDR3 extends over 16 amino acids. Written as DNA, the CDR3 is TGCGCCAGCAGCCAAGATAGCGGGCCTAGCACAGATACGCAGTATTTT. As protein: CASSQDSGPSTDTQYF.

The gene calls are TRBV27 and TRBJ1-2; 8 bases line up with TRBD1. The germline gives CDR1 MNHEY, CDR2 SMNVEV (reference sequence). V dropped 5 bases and J dropped 3; count of bases not matched to a gene: 5. CDR3 length: 14 amino acids. CDR3 sequence: CASSPRTGYYGYTF. As DNA, the CDR3 is TGTGCCAGCAGTCCGCGGACAGGGTACTATGGCTACACCTTC.

This chain uses TRBV7-9 with TRBJ2-2, with a weak D call TRBD1 (5 bases). The CDR3 is 15 amino acids. V was shortened by 3 bases and J by 4 bases, with 12 bases between the two germline ends. Germline V gene sequence: CDR1 SEHNR, CDR2 FQNEAQ (reference sequence). This chain's CDR3 is CASSLTDPRTGELFF. CDR3 nucleotide sequence: TGTGCCAGCAGCTTGACAGATCCCCGCACCGGGGAGCTGTTTTTT. Using reference TRBV7-9 and TRBJ2-2 for the parts outside the CDR3, the full variable domain is DTGVSQNPRHKITKRGQNVTFRCDPISEHNRLYWYRQTLGQGPEFLTYFQNEAQLEKSRLLSDRFSAERPKGSFSTLEIQRTEQGDSAMYLCASSLTDPRTGELFFGEGSRLTVL.

V is TRBV29-1 and J is TRBJ2-1; 7 nucleotides agree with TRBD2. Germline V CDR1 and CDR2: SQVTM, ANQGSEA. The CDR3 sequence is 15 residues long. The V segment lost 2 bases and the J segment 2 bases; nucleotides outside the gene matches: 6. CDR3 residues: CSVELRGLTYNEQFF. The CDR3 DNA sequence: TGCAGCGTTGAATTGAGGGGACTAACCTACAATGAGCAGTTCTTC.

V is TRBV30 and J is TRBJ1-4; D ambiguous. With 1 base removed from V and 8 bases from J, the gap between germline ends came to 11 bases. CDR1 and CDR2 (germline): GTSNPN, SVGIG (reference sequence). The CDR3 is 13 residues long. CDR3 in DNA: TGTGCCTGGAGTGACGTATCGGGAGAAAAACTGTTTTTT. This gives the protein CAWSDVSGEKLFF.

J is TRBJ2-3 and V is TRBV11-2; no clear D gene. Germline V gene data show CDR1 as SGHAT and CDR2 as FQNNGV. V was clipped by 3 bases and J by 2 bases, with 15 bases between them. The CDR3 is 16 residues long. CDR3 amino acids: CASSFRPIQDTDTQYF. In DNA, the CDR3 is TGTGCCAGCAGCTTTAGGCCTATTCAGGACACAGATACGCAGTATTTT.

The J gene is TRBJ2-1, the V gene TRBV5-1, with 8 bases aligning to TRBD2. The CDR3 runs to 15 residues. The germline CDR1 and CDR2 sequences are SGHRS and YFSETQ. Trimming removed 4 bases from V and 4 bases from J; junction bases left unmatched: 7. CDR3 bases: TGCGCCAGCAGCCCGGGGGGGACTGGTTACAATGAGCAGTTCTTC. This translates into CASSPGGTGYNEQFF.

The J gene is TRBJ1-4, the V gene TRBV6-1; 7 positions match TRBD1. The CDR3 is 16 amino acids. Unmatched junction bases numbered 6, after V lost 2 bases and J lost 3 bases. CDR1 and CDR2 from the germline V gene are MNHNS and SASEGT. In nucleotides, the CDR3 is TGTGCCAGCAGTGAAATGAAGGGACAGCCTAATGAAAAACTGTTTTTT. Translated, it gives CASSEMKGQPNEKLFF.

The chain couples TRBV4-1 to TRBJ2-7, with D perhaps matching TRBD2 (6 bases). The CDR3 runs to 10 residues. Germline V gene sequence: CDR1 MGHRA, CDR2 YSYEKL. The CDR3: CATPSPGTSV. CDR3 coding DNA: TGCGCCACCCCTAGTCCTGGGACTTCGGTC.

V and J are TRBV4-3 and TRBJ2-1; 10 positions match TRBD2. The V segment lost 2 bases and the J segment 2 bases; nucleotides outside the gene matches: 6. This CDR3 is 17 amino acids long. Germline CDR1 reads LGHNA; CDR2 reads YSLEER. The CDR3 DNA sequence: TGCGCCAGCAGCCAATTCCCGGGACTAGCGACCTACAATGAGCAGTTCTTC. Protein sequence: CASSQFPGLATYNEQFF.

The rearrangement links TRBV27 to TRBJ2-4; D is undetermined. In germline, CDR1 is MNHEY, CDR2 SMNVEV (reference sequence). V was pared by 5 bases and J by 5 bases, with 10 bases between. The CDR3 is 13 residues long. The CDR3: CASSPDTQNIQYF. The CDR3 bases are TGTGCCAGCAGTCCCGACACCCAAAACATTCAGTACTTC.

This clone was seen only a few times. V is TRBV27 and J is TRBJ2-7; D is perhaps TRBD1 (5 bases). The CDR3 has 15 residues. Trimming took 4 bases from V and 2 from J, leaving 15 bases between them. CDR1 MNHEY and CDR2 SMNVEV come from the germline V gene (reference sequence). CDR3: CASSSPRGRTYEQYF. The CDR3 nucleotides are TGTGCCAGCAGTTCGCCAAGGGGTCGGACCTACGAGCAGTACTTC.

The V gene is TRBV5-1, the J gene TRBJ2-6; the D is unclear. V was cut by 4 bases and J by 0 bases, with 5 bases left in between. This CDR3 is built from 14 residues. The V gene's germline CDR1 is SGHRS and CDR2 YFSETQ. The CDR3: CASSVYSGANVLTF. CDR3 bases: TGCGCCAGCAGCGTCTACTCTGGGGCCAACGTCCTGACTTTC.

The J gene is TRBJ2-1, the V gene TRBV21-1; TRBD2, the table's D call, lacks a check against the DNA. TRBV21-1 is shown as a pseudogene. The CDR3 length is 15 residues. The CDR3 region is CAISSGRTSYNEQFF. The CDR3, as DNA: TGTGCCATCTCTTCCGGGAGGACCTCCTACAATGAGCAGTTCTTC.

The V call is TRBV6-5, the J call TRBJ1-1; TRBD1 agrees at 8 bases. With 0 bases clipped from V and 10 bases from J, the junction kept 13 bases outside the gene matches. In germline, CDR1 is MNHEY, CDR2 SVGAGI. This CDR3 has 16 residues. The CDR3 DNA is TGTGCCAGCAGTTACTCGATAGGGGGAGCAGGGGGCAGAGCTTTCTTT. This translates into CASSYSIGGAGGRAFF.

The genes are TRBV7-6 and TRBJ2-5; 10 positions agree with TRBD2. Germline V gene data show CDR1 as SGHVS and CDR2 as FNYEAQ. Germline trimming cut 4 bases from V and 2 bases from J; bases unmatched to any gene: 4. The CDR3 loop spans 15 amino acids. Here the CDR3 DNA reads TGTGCCAGCAGCTCGATACTAGCGGGGCAAGAGACCCAGTACTTC. This encodes CASSSILAGQETQYF.

The rearrangement joins TRBV10-3 to TRBJ1-1; 7 nucleotides align to TRBD1. Losses at the gene ends were 2 bases for V and 8 bases for J; bases not matched to a gene: 8. This CDR3 comprises 14 residues. From germline, CDR1 is ENHRY and CDR2 SYGVKD. CDR3 sequence reads: CAISEGTATPEAFF. Here the CDR3 DNA reads TGTGCCATCAGTGAGGGGACAGCTACTCCGGAAGCTTTCTTT.

This chain uses TRBV5-1 with TRBJ1-2, with D possibly being TRBD1 (6 bases). V was pared by 4 bases and J by 6 bases, with 10 bases between. Germline V gene sequence: CDR1 SGHRS, CDR2 YFSETQ. The CDR3 is made up of 12 amino acids. CDR3 DNA: TGCGCCAGCAGCCCCCGGGACAATGGCTACACCTTC. This gives the protein CASSPRDNGYTF.

The chain uses TRBV6-6 and TRBJ1-5, with a weak D call TRBD1 (5 bases). CDR1 and CDR2 (germline): MNHNY, SVGAGI (reference sequence). This CDR3 is 14 amino acids long. V was cut by 0 bases and J by 5 bases, with 8 bases left in between. The CDR3 region has the DNA TGTGCCAGCAGTTACTCAGGGGTGGATCAGCCCCAGCATTTT. Translated, it gives CASSYSGVDQPQHF.

The genes are TRBV19 and TRBJ1-3; D is ambiguous. Trimming shortened V by 6 bases and J by 2 bases, and 11 bases separated the two germline ends. Germline V lookup: CDR1 LNHDA, CDR2 SQIVND (reference sequence). The CDR3 spans 14 residues. The CDR3 sequence: CASRSRGTGNTIYF. DNA for the CDR3: TGTGCCAGTAGGTCGCGCGGAACTGGAAACACCATATATTTT.

The chain links TRBV4-2 to TRBJ2-5; 9 nucleotides align to TRBD1. The end of the DNA fits TRBJ2-7 better, so the J call may be wrong. The germline V gene encodes CDR1 LGHNA and CDR2 YNFKEQ. The CDR3 has 15 amino acids. CDR3 nucleotides: TGTGCCAGCAGCCAAGATGAGACAGGGGGCTACGAGCAGTACTTC. Its translation is CASSQDETGGYEQYF.

V and J are TRBV6-6 and TRBJ2-2, with TRBD1 identical over 8 bases. This CDR3 has 15 residues. V shed 1 base and J 6 bases; nucleotides not matched to a gene: 4. Germline V gives CDR1 MNHNY, CDR2 SVGAGI (reference sequence). This CDR3 reads CASSYLAGGPGELFF. The DNA for the CDR3 is TGTGCCAGCAGTTACTTGGCAGGGGGCCCCGGGGAGCTGTTTTTT.

In DNA form, the CDR3 reads TGTGCCAGCTCCCAGGGACAGCTTGAAGCTTTCTTT. Protein product: CASSQGQLEAFF. The chain has TRBV18 and TRBJ1-1; TRBD1 matches 7 bases. V shed 6 bases and J 7 bases; nucleotides not matched to a gene: 5. Looked up from germline, CDR1 is KGHSH and CDR2 is LQKENI. CDR3 length equals 12 residues.